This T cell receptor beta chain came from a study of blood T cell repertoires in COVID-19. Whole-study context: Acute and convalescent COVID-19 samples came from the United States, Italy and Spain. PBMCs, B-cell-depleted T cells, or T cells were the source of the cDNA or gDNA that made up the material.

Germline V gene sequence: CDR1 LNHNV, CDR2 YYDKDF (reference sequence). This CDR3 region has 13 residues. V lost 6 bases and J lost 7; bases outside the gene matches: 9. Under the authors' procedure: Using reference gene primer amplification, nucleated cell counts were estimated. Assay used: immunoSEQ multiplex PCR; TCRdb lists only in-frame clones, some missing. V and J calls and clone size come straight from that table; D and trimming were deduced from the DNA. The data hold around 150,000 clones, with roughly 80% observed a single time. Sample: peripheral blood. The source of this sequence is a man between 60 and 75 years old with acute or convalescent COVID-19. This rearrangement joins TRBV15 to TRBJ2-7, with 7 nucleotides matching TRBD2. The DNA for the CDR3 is TGTGCCACCAGGGCAGCGGGGCAAGAGGAGCAGTACTTC. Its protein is CATRAAGQEEQYF.